The T cell receptor beta chain under discussion was sequenced for a study of blood T cell repertoires in COVID-19. This CDR3 contains 13 residues. The germline V and J ends were trimmed by 2 bases and 3 bases, with 7 bases remaining between them. Germline V gives CDR1 SGHTA, CDR2 FQGNSA. Original analysis: Quantification of nucleated cells was approximated via reference gene primer amplification. Sequencing used immunoSEQ multiplex PCR; TCRdb keeps in-frame clones, though not all of them. Clone size and V and J calls were adopted from that table, with D and trimming inferred from the DNA. The sample contains 200,000 to 250,000 clones, 86% of which appear only once.

The TCR originated in a man aged 25-45 years who had recovered from COVID-19. The chain uses TRBV7-2 and TRBJ1-1; no definite D call. Sequencing was carried out using peripheral blood. The CDR3 loop reads CASSLYRYTEAFF. The CDR3 DNA is TGTGCCAGCAGCTTATACAGATACACTGAAGCTTTCTTT.